This TCR beta chain was documented in a study of monozygotic twins with inflammatory bowel disease. General study results and limits: Among IBD patients, TCRbeta diversity (inverse Simpson) was lower than in healthy co-twins. No single strong signal or clonotype associated with IBD was supported. None of the different T cell subtypes could be distinguished from one another.

The CDR3 consists of 13 residues. CDR1 is MGHRA, CDR2 YSYEKL, per germline. A word on this clonotype: The antigen is not known.

Template-switch reactions added UMIs with a 6-nucleotide sample barcode. Using the 5' RACE reads, TCRdb records one entry per CDR3 protein without DNA. This sample carries some 100,000 distinct CDR3 sequences, with around 11% going to the ten biggest clones. V gene TRBV4-1 combines with J gene TRBJ1-5; TCRdb's assignment of TRBD1 cannot be checked, as there is no DNA. The sequenced sample was blood. This sequence originates from a human donor with ulcerative colitis or Crohn's disease, or a healthy co-twin of an affected twin (not recorded which). CDR3 residues: CASSLTGLRPQHF.